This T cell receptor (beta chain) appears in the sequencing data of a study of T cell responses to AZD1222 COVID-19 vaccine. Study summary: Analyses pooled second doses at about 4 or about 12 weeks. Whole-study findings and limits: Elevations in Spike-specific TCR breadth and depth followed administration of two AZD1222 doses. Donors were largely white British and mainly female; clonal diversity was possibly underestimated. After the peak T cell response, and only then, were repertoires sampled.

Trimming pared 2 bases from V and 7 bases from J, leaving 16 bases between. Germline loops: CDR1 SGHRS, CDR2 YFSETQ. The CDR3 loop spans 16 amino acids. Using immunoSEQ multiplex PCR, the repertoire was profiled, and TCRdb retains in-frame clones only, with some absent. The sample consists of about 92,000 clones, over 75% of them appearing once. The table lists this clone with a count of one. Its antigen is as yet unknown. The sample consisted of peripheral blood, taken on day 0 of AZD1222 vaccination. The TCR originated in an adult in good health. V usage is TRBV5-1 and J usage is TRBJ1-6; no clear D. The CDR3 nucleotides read TGCGCCAGCAGCTTTAAATTGGCGGATCAGAATTCACCCCTCCACTTT. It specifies CASSFKLADQNSPLHF.